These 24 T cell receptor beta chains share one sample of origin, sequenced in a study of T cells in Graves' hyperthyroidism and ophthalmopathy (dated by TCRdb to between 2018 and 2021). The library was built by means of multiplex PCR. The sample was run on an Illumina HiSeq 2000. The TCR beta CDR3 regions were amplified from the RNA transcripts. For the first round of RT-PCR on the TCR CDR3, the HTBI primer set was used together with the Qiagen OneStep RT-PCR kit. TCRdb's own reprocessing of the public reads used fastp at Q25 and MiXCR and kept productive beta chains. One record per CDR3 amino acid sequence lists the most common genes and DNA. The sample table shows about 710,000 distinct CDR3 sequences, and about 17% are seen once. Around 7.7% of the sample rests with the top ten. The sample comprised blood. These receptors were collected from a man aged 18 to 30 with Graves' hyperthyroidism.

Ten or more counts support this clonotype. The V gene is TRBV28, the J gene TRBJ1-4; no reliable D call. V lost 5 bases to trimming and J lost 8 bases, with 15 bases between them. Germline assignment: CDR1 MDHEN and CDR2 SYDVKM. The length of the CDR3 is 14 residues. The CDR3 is CASSPGRMGEKLFF. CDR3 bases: TGTGCCAGCAGTCCCGGTCGAATGGGGGAAAAACTGTTTTTT.

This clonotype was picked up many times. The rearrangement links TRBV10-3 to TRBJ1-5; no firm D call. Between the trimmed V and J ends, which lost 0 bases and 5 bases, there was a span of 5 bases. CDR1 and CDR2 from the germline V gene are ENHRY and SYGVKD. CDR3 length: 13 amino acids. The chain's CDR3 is CAISESPDQPQHF. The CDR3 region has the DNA TGTGCCATCAGTGAGTCGCCCGATCAGCCCCAGCATTTT.

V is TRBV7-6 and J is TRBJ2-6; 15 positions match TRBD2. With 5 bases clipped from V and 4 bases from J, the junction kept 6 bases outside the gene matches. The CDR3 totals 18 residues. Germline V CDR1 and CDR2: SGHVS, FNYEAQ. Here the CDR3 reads CASSMGLAGGEGANVLTF. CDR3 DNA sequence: TGTGCCAGCAGCATGGGACTAGCGGGAGGAGAAGGGGCCAACGTCCTGACTTTC.

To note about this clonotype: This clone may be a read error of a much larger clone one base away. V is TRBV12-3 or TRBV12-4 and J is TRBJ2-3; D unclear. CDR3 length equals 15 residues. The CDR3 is CGSTPRIANTDTQYF. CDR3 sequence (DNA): TGTGGCAGCACCCCGAGGATTGCCAACACAGATACGCAGTATTTT.

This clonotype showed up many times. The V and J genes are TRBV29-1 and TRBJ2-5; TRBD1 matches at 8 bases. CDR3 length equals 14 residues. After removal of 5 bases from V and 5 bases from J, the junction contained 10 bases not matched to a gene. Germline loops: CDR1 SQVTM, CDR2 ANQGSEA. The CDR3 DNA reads TGCAGCGTTATCCTGCCAGGGGGCTGGGAGACCCAGTACTTC. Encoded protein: CSVILPGGWETQYF.

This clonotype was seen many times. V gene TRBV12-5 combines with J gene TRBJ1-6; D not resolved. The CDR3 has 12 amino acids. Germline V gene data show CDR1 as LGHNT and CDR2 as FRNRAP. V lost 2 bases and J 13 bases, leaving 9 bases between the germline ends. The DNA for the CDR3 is TGTGCTAGTGGTTTGTCACCGAGTCCCCTCCACTTT. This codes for CASGLSPSPLHF.

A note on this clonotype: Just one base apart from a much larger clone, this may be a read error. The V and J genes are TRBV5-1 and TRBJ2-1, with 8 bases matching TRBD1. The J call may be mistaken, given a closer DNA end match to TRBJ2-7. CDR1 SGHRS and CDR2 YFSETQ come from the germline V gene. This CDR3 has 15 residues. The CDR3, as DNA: TGCGCCAGCAGCTTGGCCCAGGGGGCCGGGAATGAGCAGTACTTC. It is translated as CASSLAQGAGNEQYF.

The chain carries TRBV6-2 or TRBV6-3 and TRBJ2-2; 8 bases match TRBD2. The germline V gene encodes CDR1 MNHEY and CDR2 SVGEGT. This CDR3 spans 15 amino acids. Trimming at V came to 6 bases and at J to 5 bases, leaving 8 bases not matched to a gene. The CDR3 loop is CASSRISSGTGELFF. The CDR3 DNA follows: TGTGCCAGCAGCCGCATTTCTAGCGGGACCGGGGAGCTGTTTTTT.

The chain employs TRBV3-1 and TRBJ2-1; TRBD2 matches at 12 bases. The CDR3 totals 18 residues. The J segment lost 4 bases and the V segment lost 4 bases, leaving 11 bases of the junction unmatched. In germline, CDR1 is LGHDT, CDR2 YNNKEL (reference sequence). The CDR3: CASSPWTSGATTYNEQFF. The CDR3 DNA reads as TGTGCCAGCAGCCCATGGACTAGCGGGGCTACGACATACAATGAGCAGTTCTTC.

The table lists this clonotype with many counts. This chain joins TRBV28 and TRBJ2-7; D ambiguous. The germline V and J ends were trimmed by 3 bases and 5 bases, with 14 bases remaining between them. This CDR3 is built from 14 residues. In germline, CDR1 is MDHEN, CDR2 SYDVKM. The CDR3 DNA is TGTGCCAGCAGTTTGCCCTCCATGCAGGACGAGCAGTACTTC. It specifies CASSLPSMQDEQYF.

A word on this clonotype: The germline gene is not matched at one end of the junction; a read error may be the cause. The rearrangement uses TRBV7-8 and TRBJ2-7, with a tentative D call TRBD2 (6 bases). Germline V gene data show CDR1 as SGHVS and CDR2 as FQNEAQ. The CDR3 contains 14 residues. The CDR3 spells CASSPGTGSYGQYF. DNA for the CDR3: TGTGCCAGCAGTCCCGGGACTGGCTCCTACGGGCAGTACTTC.

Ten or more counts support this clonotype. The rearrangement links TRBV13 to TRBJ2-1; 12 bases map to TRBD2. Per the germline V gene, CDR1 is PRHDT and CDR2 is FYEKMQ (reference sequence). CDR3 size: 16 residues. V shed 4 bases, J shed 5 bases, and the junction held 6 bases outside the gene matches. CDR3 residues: CASSSPLAGGDNEQFF. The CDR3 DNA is TGTGCCAGCAGCTCCCCACTAGCGGGAGGAGACAATGAGCAGTTCTTC.

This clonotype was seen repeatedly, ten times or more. This chain's CDR3 is CASSLGLAFNEQFF. DNA for the CDR3: TGTGCCAGCAGCCTGGGACTAGCGTTCAATGAGCAGTTCTTC. This sequence joins TRBV6-2 or TRBV6-3 and TRBJ2-1; TRBD2 matches 10 bases. Germline loops: CDR1 MNHEY, CDR2 SVGEGT. V lost 6 bases and J lost 6; bases outside the gene matches: 5. The CDR3 has 14 residues.

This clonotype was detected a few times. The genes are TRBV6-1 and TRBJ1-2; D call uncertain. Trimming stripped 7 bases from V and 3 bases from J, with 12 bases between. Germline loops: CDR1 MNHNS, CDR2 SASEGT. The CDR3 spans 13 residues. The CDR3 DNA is TGTGCCAGCAAGGGCTATGAGCACTATGGCTACACCTTC. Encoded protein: CASKGYEHYGYTF.

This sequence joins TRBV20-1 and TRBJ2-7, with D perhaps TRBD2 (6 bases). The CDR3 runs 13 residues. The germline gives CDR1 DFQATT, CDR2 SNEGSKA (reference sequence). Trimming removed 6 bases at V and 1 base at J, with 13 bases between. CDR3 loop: CSATPGLSYEQYF. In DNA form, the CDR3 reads TGCAGTGCCACTCCGGGACTTTCCTACGAGCAGTACTTC.

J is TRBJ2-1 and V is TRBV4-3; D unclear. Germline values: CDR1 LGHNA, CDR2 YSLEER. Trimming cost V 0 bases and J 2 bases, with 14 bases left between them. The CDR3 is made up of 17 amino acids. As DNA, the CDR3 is TGCGCCAGCAGCCAAGATATAGGGCCACTGCCCTACAATGAGCAGTTCTTC. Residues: CASSQDIGPLPYNEQFF.

CDR3 nucleotides: TGCAGTGCCTTGAGGACAGGGAGGACCGGGGAGCTGTTTTTT. Translated: CSALRTGRTGELFF. The chain recombines TRBV20-1 with TRBJ2-2, with 8 bases identical to TRBD1. The V gene end was trimmed by 6 bases and the J gene end by 5 bases; junction bases not matched to a gene: 8. The CDR3 loop spans 14 amino acids. The germline V gene has CDR1 DFQATT and CDR2 SNEGSKA (reference sequence).

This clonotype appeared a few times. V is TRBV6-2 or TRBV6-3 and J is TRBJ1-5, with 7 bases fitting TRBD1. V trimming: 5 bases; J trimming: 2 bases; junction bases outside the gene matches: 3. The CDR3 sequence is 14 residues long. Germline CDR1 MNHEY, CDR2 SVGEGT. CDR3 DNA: TGTGCCAGCAGTGCTGACAGGGGCAATCAGCCCCAGCATTTT. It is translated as CASSADRGNQPQHF.

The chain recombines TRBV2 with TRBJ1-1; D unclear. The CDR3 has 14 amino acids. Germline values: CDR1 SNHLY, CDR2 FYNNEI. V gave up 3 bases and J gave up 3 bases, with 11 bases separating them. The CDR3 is CASSDRFGDTEAFF. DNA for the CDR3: TGTGCCAGCAGTGACAGGTTTGGGGACACTGAAGCTTTCTTT.

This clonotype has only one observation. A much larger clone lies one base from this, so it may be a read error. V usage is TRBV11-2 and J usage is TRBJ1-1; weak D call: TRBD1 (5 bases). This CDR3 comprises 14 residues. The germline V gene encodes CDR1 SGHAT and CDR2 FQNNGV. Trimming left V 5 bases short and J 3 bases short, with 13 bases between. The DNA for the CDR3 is TGTGCCAGCAGCCTCCTCAGGGAGGACACTGAAGCTTTCTTT. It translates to CASSLLREDTEAFF. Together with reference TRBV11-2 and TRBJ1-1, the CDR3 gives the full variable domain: EAGVAQSPRYKIIEKRQSVAFWCNPISGHATLYWYQQILGQGPKLLIQFQNNGVVDDSQLPKDRFSAERLKGVDSTLKIQPAKLEDSAVYLCASSLLREDTEAFFGQGTRLTVV.

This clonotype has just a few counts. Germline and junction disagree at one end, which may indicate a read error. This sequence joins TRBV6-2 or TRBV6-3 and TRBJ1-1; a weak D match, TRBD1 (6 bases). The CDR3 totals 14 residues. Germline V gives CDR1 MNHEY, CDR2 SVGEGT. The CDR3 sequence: CASGYSGAYTEAFF. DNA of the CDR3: TGTGCCAGCGGTTACTCGGGGGCCTACACTGAAGCTTTCTTT.

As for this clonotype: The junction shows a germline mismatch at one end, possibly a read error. The CDR3 sequence: CASRIAGAGTDTQYF. CDR3 in DNA: TGTGCCAGTAGAATAGCGGGAGCTGGCACAGATACGCAGTATTTT. The chain recombines TRBV19 with TRBJ2-3; TRBD2 agrees at 9 bases. This CDR3 region has 15 residues. The germline V gene has CDR1 LNHDA and CDR2 SQIVND (reference sequence).

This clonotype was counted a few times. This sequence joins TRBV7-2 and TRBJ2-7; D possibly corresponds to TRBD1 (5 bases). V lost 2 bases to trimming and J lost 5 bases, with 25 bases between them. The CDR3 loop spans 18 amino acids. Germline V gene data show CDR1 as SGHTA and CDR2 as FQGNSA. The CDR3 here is CASSLIIGARQFKDEQYF. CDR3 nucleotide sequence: TGTGCCAGCAGCTTAATCATTGGGGCCAGACAGTTTAAGGACGAGCAGTACTTC.

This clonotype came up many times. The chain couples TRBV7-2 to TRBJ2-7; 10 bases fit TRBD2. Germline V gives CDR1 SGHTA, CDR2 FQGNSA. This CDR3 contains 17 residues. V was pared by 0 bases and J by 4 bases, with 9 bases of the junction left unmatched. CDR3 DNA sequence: TGTGCCAGCAGCTTAGCGCAGGGGAAGCGGGAGGGGTACGAGCAGTACTTC. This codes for CASSLAQGKREGYEQYF.